The TCR beta chain under discussion was sequenced for a study of shared clonotypes between healthy human individuals. It was into CD45RA+ naive and CD45RA-negative memory subsets that the CD4+ cells were split. A word on this clone: Other DNA variants within this sample encode the same CDR3.

V gave up 6 bases and J gave up 0 bases, with 6 bases separating them. Per germline, CDR1 MNHNS and CDR2 SASEGT. This CDR3 comprises 12 residues. The assay was immunoSEQ multiplex PCR, and TCRdb's table has in-frame clones only and misses some. Of a few million clones in the sample, around 92% were seen once. Sequenced: naive CD4+ T cells from PBMCs. Subset denoted: CD45RA+ positively selected. This clonotype originated in a young man in good health. Some clones in this sample may be carry-over from other donors' samples. This rearrangement joins TRBV6-1 to TRBJ2-7; D is ambiguous. The CDR3: CASSESSYEQYF. The CDR3 bases are TGTGCCAGCAGCGAAAGCTCCTACGAGCAGTACTTC.